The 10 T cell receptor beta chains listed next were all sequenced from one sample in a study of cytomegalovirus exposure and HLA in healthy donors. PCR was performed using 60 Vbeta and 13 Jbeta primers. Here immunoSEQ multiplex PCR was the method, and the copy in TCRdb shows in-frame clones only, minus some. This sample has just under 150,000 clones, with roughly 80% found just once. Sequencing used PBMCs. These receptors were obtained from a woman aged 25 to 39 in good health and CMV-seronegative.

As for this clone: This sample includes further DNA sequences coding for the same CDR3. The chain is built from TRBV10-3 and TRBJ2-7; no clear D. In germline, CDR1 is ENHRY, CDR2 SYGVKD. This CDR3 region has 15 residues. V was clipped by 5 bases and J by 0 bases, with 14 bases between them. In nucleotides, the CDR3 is TGTGCCATCAGTTTTCAGACTGCTAGCTCCTACGAGCAGTACTTC. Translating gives CAISFQTASSYEQYF.

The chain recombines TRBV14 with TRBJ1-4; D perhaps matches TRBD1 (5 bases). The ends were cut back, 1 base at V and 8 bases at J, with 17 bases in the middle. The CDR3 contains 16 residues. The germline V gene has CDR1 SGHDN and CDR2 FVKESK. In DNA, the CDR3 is TGTGCCAGCAGCCAAGGCCGTGGACAATTCAACGAAAAACTGTTTTTT. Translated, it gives CASSQGRGQFNEKLFF. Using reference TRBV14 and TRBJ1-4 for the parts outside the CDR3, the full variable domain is EAGVTQFPSHSVIEKGQTVTLRCDPISGHDNLYWYRRVMGKEIKFLLHFVKESKQDESGMPNNRFLAERTGGTYSTLKVQPAELEDSGVYFCASSQGRGQFNEKLFFGSGTQLSVL.

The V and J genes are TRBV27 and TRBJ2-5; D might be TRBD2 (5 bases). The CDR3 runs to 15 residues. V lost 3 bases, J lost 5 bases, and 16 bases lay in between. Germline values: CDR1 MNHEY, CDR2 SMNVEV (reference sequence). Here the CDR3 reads CASSFLSSVGETQYF. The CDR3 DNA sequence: TGTGCCAGCAGTTTTTTAAGTAGCGTTGGTGAGACCCAGTACTTC.

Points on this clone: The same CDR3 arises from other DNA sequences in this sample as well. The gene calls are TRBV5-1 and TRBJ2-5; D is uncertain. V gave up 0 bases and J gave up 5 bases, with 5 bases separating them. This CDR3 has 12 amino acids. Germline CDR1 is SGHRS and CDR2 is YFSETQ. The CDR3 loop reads CASSLALETQYF. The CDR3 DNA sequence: TGCGCCAGCAGCTTGGCCCTGGAGACCCAGTACTTC.

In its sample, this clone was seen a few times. The CDR3 sequence is CASSPEGDTSGANVLTF. DNA for the CDR3: TGTGCCAGTAGCCCCGAGGGCGACACCTCTGGGGCCAACGTCCTGACTTTC. V is TRBV19 and J is TRBJ2-6, with a tentative D call TRBD2 (5 bases). Germline V lookup: CDR1 LNHDA, CDR2 SQIVND (reference sequence). The CDR3 covers 17 residues. V was pared by 6 bases and J by 0 bases, with 15 bases between.

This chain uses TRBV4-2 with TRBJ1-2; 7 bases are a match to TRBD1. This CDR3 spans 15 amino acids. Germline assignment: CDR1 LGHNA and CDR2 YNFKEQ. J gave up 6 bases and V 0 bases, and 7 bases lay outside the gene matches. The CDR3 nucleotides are TGTGCCAGCAGCCAAGAACCCGGGACAGAAGATGGCTACACCTTC. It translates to CASSQEPGTEDGYTF.

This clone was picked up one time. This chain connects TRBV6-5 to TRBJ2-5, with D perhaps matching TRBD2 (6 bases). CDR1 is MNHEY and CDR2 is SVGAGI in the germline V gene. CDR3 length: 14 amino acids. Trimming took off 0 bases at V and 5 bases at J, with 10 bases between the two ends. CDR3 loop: CASSYSSAGETQYF. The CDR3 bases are TGTGCCAGCAGTTACTCGTCGGCGGGGGAGACCCAGTACTTC.

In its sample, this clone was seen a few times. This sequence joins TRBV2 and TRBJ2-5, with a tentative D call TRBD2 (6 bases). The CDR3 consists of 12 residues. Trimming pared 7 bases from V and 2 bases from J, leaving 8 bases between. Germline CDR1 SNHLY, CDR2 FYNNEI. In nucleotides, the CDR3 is TGTGCCAGCAACGGGGGTCAAGAGACCCAGTACTTC. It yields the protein CASNGGQETQYF.

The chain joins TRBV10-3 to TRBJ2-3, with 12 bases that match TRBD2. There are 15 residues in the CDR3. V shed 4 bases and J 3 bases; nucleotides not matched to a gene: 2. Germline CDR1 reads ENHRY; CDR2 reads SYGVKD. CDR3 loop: CAISGGLAGTDTQYF. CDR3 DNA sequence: TGTGCCATCAGTGGGGGACTAGCGGGTACAGATACGCAGTATTTT.

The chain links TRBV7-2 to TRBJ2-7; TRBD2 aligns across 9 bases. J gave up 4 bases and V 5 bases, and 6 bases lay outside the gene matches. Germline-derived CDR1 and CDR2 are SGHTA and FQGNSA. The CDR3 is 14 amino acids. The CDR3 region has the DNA TGTGCCAGCAGCGTTAGCGGGAGAGGGTACGAGCAGTACTTC. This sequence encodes CASSVSGRGYEQYF.